The present T cell receptor (beta chain) was sequenced within a study of T cell responses to AZD1222 COVID-19 vaccine (TCRdb year 2021). A note on the overall study: TCR sequencing was performed for 230 to 250 trial participants, of whom around 210 were given two doses of AZD1222 and approximately 26 were given two doses of MenACWY control vaccine. Trial participants were enrolled into age subgroups of 18-55, 56-69 and 70-plus years, which contained about 150, 28 and 57 TCR-sequenced participants, respectively.

What this sample's time point label stands for: about 28 days (+/-7) after the second vaccine dose. Because spike-specific TCR depth and breadth did not differ between the two schedules, AZD1222 recipients who got a second dose at roughly 4 weeks were pooled with those who got a second dose at roughly 12 weeks. Samples from vaccinated people were obtained from the UK trials COV001 and COV002, which included a single-blind randomized controlled phase 2/3 trial of AZD1222 (ChAdOx1 nCoV-19) in healthy adults. Trial participant PBMC samples were collected at day 0 and day 28 after the second dose for TCRbeta chain sequencing. Trimming takes 3 bases from V and 4 bases from J, and the germline ends sit 9 bases apart. The cysteine opens and the phenylalanine closes a CDR3 of 13 amino acids. Only CDR3 DNA is held: 39 bases, read in frame from base 1. CDR1 LNHDA and CDR2 SQIVND were looked up in the germline V gene (reference sequence).

The CDR3 regions of human TCRbeta chains were analyzed by immunosequencing. Under the source paper's analysis protocol: TCRs in the repertoires were compared against a reference library of SARS-CoV-2-specific TCRs that had been generated with the MIRA antigen-specificity platform. Breadth was defined as the fraction of unique TCRs that were SARS-CoV-2-associated. Depth was defined as the fraction of total T cells that were SARS-CoV-2-associated. Using the MIRA data, each spike-specific TCR was mapped to the spike region that the TCR reacts to and placed in a CD4 or CD8 class. Log10-transformed breadth and depth values were compared by one-way ANOVA with Sidak's multiple comparisons tests. Sourced from immuneACCESS, this table was stored by TCRdb with only in-frame sequences that have V and J called. A share of the clones is absent; for the studies checked, an unresolved V gene accounts for under half, and the remainder has no known explanation. That table is the source of V, J and clone size, and D and trimming were worked out from the DNA. The sample table shows over 110,000 clones, and almost 95% are seen once. The ten largest clones capture 9.3% of the sample.

About this clone itself: Its recognized antigen is unknown. No clone much larger than this one lies a single base away; base qualities are absent.

On the study overall, not on this receptor specifically: The vaccine-associated CD4 TCRs covered the entire spike protein, and the dominant responses fell in regions 160-218 and 743-854. Conclusions about previously exposed vaccinees were limited because only six AZD1222 recipients were SARS-CoV-2 seropositive at baseline. A significant rise in spike-specific TCR breadth and depth was observed after two AZD1222 doses relative to day 0 and relative to MenACWY recipients. Because no samples from the day 14 peak response were available, repertoires could be characterized only after the peak T cell response. Epitopes outside the regions mutated in the B.1.351 and B.1.1.7 variants were reportedly recognized by nearly half of the unique spike-specific TCRs. The 56-69-year group was small, and its depth increase did not reach significance, likely because of low power. Most participants were white British and females outnumbered males, and the authors suggested that clonal diversity may have been underestimated.

The starting material was peripheral blood, obtained 28 days after the second AZD1222 dose. The origin of this receptor is an adult who received the AZD1222 COVID-19 vaccine. The chain joins TRBV19 to TRBJ2-5; the D region possibly corresponds to TRBD2 (6 bases align). The CDR3 amino acid sequence is: CASSMVGGETQYF. The DNA is as follows: TGTGCCAGTAGTATGGTGGGGGGAGAGACCCAGTACTTC.